These 25 T cell receptor beta chains share one sample of origin, sequenced in a study of T cell responses to AZD1222 COVID-19 vaccine. The protocol was immunoSEQ multiplex PCR, while the TCRdb copy is restricted to in-frame clones and leaves out a portion. The profile shows 200,000 or so clones, about 93% of them singletons. The material sequenced was peripheral blood, taken 28 days after the second AZD1222 dose. The origin of the receptors is an adult who received the AZD1222 COVID-19 vaccine.

CDR3 nucleotide sequence: TGTGCCAGCAGCTTAACCCGACAGGGGGAAGGCACTGAAGCTTTCTTT. It is translated as CASSLTRQGEGTEAFF. The rearrangement joins TRBV7-3 to TRBJ1-1, with TRBD1 matching over 9 bases. Per the germline V gene, CDR1 is SGHTA and CDR2 is FQGTGA. The CDR3 length is 16 residues. Unmatched junction bases numbered 6, after V lost 0 bases and J lost 4 bases.

The chain combines TRBV18 with TRBJ2-2; D call uncertain. The germline V gene has CDR1 KGHSH and CDR2 LQKENI. Trimming stripped 0 bases from V and 5 bases from J, with 4 bases between. CDR3 size: 13 residues. The CDR3 nucleotides read TGTGCCAGCTCACCACCTGGGACCGGGGAGCTGTTTTTT. Translation: CASSPPGTGELFF.

The rearrangement joins TRBV9 to TRBJ2-2, with D maybe TRBD2 (6 bases). The V end lost 0 bases, the J end lost 2 bases, and 17 bases lay between the germline ends. In germline, CDR1 is SGDLS, CDR2 YYNGEE. The CDR3 has 18 amino acids. CDR3 loop: CASSVVTGGQGNTGELFF. CDR3 DNA: TGTGCCAGCAGCGTAGTTACCGGAGGGCAGGGAAACACCGGGGAGCTGTTTTTT.

The V and J genes are TRBV2 and TRBJ1-4; possibly TRBD1 for D (5 bases). V was clipped by 4 bases and J by 6 bases, with 12 bases between them. Germline-derived CDR1 and CDR2 are SNHLY and FYNNEI. The CDR3 is made up of 14 amino acids. The chain's CDR3 is CASSVGQTYEKLFF. In nucleotides, the CDR3 is TGTGCCAGCAGTGTGGGGCAGACGTATGAAAAACTGTTTTTT. Based on the CDR3 plus reference TRBV2 and TRBJ1-4, the full variable domain is EPEVTQTPSHQVTQMGQEVILRCVPISNHLYFYWYRQILGQKVEFLVSFYNNEISEKSEIFDDQFSVERPDGSNFTLKIRSTKLEDSAMYFCASSVGQTYEKLFFGSGTQLSVL.

The rearrangement links TRBV10-3 to TRBJ1-1; D remains unclear. Trimming took off 11 bases at V and 0 bases at J, with 13 bases between the two ends. The CDR3 totals 13 residues. Germline V gene data show CDR1 as ENHRY and CDR2 as SYGVKD. The CDR3 is CAFRNSMNTEAFF. CDR3 coding DNA: TGTGCCTTTAGGAACAGCATGAACACTGAAGCTTTCTTT.

The J gene is TRBJ2-4, the V gene TRBV3-1 (or the pseudogene TRBV3-2); 9 nucleotides agree with TRBD1. The CDR3 length is 13 residues. Germline trimming cut 8 bases from V and 5 bases from J; bases unmatched to any gene: 4. Germline assignment: CDR1 LGHDT and CDR2 YNNKEL (reference sequence). CDR3 sequence reads: CASATGGQNIQYF. In DNA, the CDR3 is TGTGCCAGCGCGACAGGGGGGCAAAACATTCAGTACTTC.

This rearrangement joins TRBV7-2 to TRBJ1-3; a possible D gene is TRBD1 (6 bases). Germline V lookup: CDR1 SGHTA, CDR2 FQGNSA. With 5 bases removed from V and 0 bases from J, the gap between germline ends came to 23 bases. The CDR3 runs to 19 residues. The CDR3 coding sequence is TGTGCCAGCAGCCCGTACGGACAGTTCGCTTCGGGCTCTGGAAACACCATATATTTT. This translates into CASSPYGQFASGSGNTIYF. The complete variable domain, with remaining parts taken from reference TRBV7-2 and TRBJ1-3, reads GAGVSQSPSNKVTEKGKDVELRCDPISGHTALYWYRQSLGQGLEFLIYFQGNSAPDKSGLPSDRFSAERTGGSVSTLTIQRTQQEDSAVYLCASSPYGQFASGSGNTIYFGEGSWLTVV.

This chain links TRBV5-5 with TRBJ1-5; 8 bases are shared with TRBD1. V shed 3 bases and J 3 bases; nucleotides not matched to a gene: 2. CDR1 and CDR2 (germline): SGHKS, YYEKEE (reference sequence). The CDR3 has 14 amino acids. The CDR3 DNA sequence: TGTGCCAGCAGCTCGGGACAGGCCAATCAGCCCCAGCATTTT. It translates to CASSSGQANQPQHF.

The rearrangement joins TRBV12-3 or TRBV12-4 to TRBJ2-7; D is unresolved. The ends were cut back, 6 bases at V and 0 bases at J, with 6 bases in the middle. The CDR3 is 12 residues long. CDR3 DNA: TGTGCCAGCAGCCGGTTCTCCTACGAGCAGTACTTC. This gives the protein CASSRFSYEQYF.

The genes are TRBV27 and TRBJ2-7; possibly TRBD1 for D (7 bases). The germline V gene has CDR1 MNHEY and CDR2 SMNVEV (reference sequence). Trimming removed 5 bases from V and 1 base from J, with 9 bases in between. The CDR3 totals 13 residues. The CDR3 protein is CASSAGQSYEQYF. The CDR3 bases are TGTGCCAGCAGTGCGGGACAGTCCTACGAGCAGTACTTC.

This rearrangement joins TRBV4-1 to TRBJ2-3; the D gene is possibly TRBD2 (5 bases). Germline V gene data show CDR1 as MGHRA and CDR2 as YSYEKL. V lost 0 bases and J 3 bases, leaving 19 bases between the germline ends. This CDR3 region has 18 residues. CDR3 bases: TGCGCCAGCAGCCAAGATGGGCCTCGAGGGTTTCGGACAGATACGCAGTATTTT. The encoded protein is CASSQDGPRGFRTDTQYF.

This chain links TRBV3-1 (or the pseudogene TRBV3-2) with TRBJ2-7, with D uncertain. The CDR3 consists of 12 residues. V was pared by 0 bases and J by 9 bases, with 9 bases between. Germline V gene lookup returns CDR1 LGHDT and CDR2 YNNKEL (reference sequence). This CDR3 is CASSQESRVQYF. The CDR3 region has the DNA TGTGCCAGCAGCCAAGAGAGTCGAGTGCAGTACTTC.

This clone was counted a single time. CDR3 coding DNA: TGTGCCAGCAGCTCCCCCCGGGACACCGGGGAGCTGTTTTTT. This gives the protein CASSSPRDTGELFF. This sequence joins TRBV7-3 and TRBJ2-2; D gene ambiguous. Trimming pared 4 bases from V and 3 bases from J, leaving 9 bases between. The V gene's germline CDR1 is SGHTA and CDR2 FQGTGA. The CDR3 contains 14 residues.

This clone came up once. The chain has TRBV27 and TRBJ1-1; D possibly corresponds to TRBD1 (6 bases). Trimming pared 6 bases from V and 3 bases from J, leaving 14 bases between. CDR1 MNHEY and CDR2 SMNVEV come from the germline V gene (reference sequence). This CDR3 spans 14 amino acids. This CDR3 reads CASSQGLGYTEAFF. In nucleotides, the CDR3 is TGTGCCAGCAGCCAGGGGTTGGGGTACACTGAAGCTTTCTTT.

This clone has just one count. Other DNA sequences in the same sample also yield this CDR3. The V and J genes are TRBV19 and TRBJ1-5, with a possible D match to TRBD1 (5 bases). The CDR3 extends over 12 amino acids. Germline-derived CDR1 and CDR2 are LNHDA and SQIVND (reference sequence). Trimming stripped 3 bases from V and 6 bases from J, with 6 bases between. The CDR3 reads CASSMGGQPQHF. As DNA, the CDR3 is TGTGCCAGTAGTATGGGGGGTCAGCCCCAGCATTTT.

The V call is TRBV10-2, the J call TRBJ1-2; TRBD1 matches at 9 bases. This CDR3 is built from 14 residues. Trimming took 4 bases from V and 4 from J; bases not matched to a gene: 4. In germline, CDR1 is WSHSY, CDR2 SAAADI. The CDR3 DNA is TGCGCCAGCAGTGTGGGACAGGGAGCCTATGGCTACACCTTC. This encodes CASSVGQGAYGYTF.

This chain connects TRBV5-5 to TRBJ1-5; D is uncertain. Trimming pared 1 base from V and 3 bases from J, leaving 5 bases between. The germline gives CDR1 SGHKS, CDR2 YYEKEE (reference sequence). The CDR3 length is 13 residues. The CDR3 DNA follows: TGTGCCAGCAGCTTGATCGACAATCAGCCCCAGCATTTT. Its translation: CASSLIDNQPQHF.

This chain uses TRBV3-1 (or the pseudogene TRBV3-2) with TRBJ2-6; D is uncertain. Germline loops: CDR1 LGHDT, CDR2 YNNKEL (reference sequence). The CDR3 is 14 amino acids. The V and J ends lost 2 bases and 6 bases respectively, with 8 bases between them. CDR3 sequence (DNA): TGTGCCAGCAGCCAATTCGGGTCGGCCAACGTCCTGACTTTC. Its protein product is CASSQFGSANVLTF.

The genes are TRBV6-5 and TRBJ1-6; no definite D call. Per the germline V gene, CDR1 is MNHEY and CDR2 is SVGAGI. V was shortened by 6 bases and J by 17 bases, with 14 bases between the two germline ends. The CDR3 is 11 amino acids. This CDR3 reads CASSDDTGIHF. DNA for the CDR3: TGTGCCAGCAGCGATGACACGGGGATCCACTTT.

This clone has just one count. The chain has TRBV5-1 and TRBJ1-2, with D unclear. The CDR3 runs to 14 residues. Per the germline V gene, CDR1 is SGHRS and CDR2 is YFSETQ. Deletions cut 4 bases from V and 0 bases from J, with 10 bases between. The CDR3 protein is CASSPDVPNYGYTF. The DNA for the CDR3 is TGCGCCAGCAGCCCGGATGTACCTAACTATGGCTACACCTTC.

The gene calls are TRBV6-2 or TRBV6-3 and TRBJ2-3; 13 positions agree with TRBD2. Trimming took 6 bases from V and 1 from J; bases not matched to a gene: 10. The CDR3 totals 18 residues. Germline CDR1 MNHEY, CDR2 SVGEGT. The CDR3 sequence: CASSSTSGGAWGTDTQYF. The CDR3 region has the DNA TGTGCCAGCAGCTCTACTAGCGGGGGGGCCTGGGGCACAGATACGCAGTATTTT.

The CDR3 DNA reads as TGTGCCAGCAGCCCCATCGCTAGAGGAGAGACCCAGTACTTC. This codes for CASSPIARGETQYF. The chain has TRBV3-1 (or the pseudogene TRBV3-2) and TRBJ2-5; D ambiguous. The CDR3 has 14 residues. Germline-derived CDR1 and CDR2 are LGHDT and YNNKEL (reference sequence). The ends were cut back, 4 bases at V and 4 bases at J, with 13 bases in the middle.

The chain links TRBV5-1 to TRBJ1-4, with a weak D call TRBD1 (5 bases). The CDR3 spans 15 residues. Trimming left V 1 base short and J 5 bases short, with 12 bases between. Looked up from germline, CDR1 is SGHRS and CDR2 is YFSETQ. The CDR3 region is CASSLYQGGNEKLFF. The DNA for the CDR3 is TGCGCCAGCAGCTTGTACCAGGGAGGGAATGAAAAACTGTTTTTT. Full variable domain (outside the CDR3, taken from reference TRBV5-1 and TRBJ1-4): KAGVTQTPRYLIKTRGQQVTLSCSPISGHRSVSWYQQTPGQGLQFLFEYFSETQRNKGNFPGRFSGRQFSNSRSEMNVSTLELGDSALYLCASSLYQGGNEKLFFGSGTQLSVL.

The V call is TRBV18, the J call TRBJ1-2; D ambiguous. The CDR3 extends over 12 amino acids. The germline gives CDR1 KGHSH, CDR2 LQKENI. Trimming removed 4 bases from V and 8 bases from J, with 11 bases in between. CDR3 in DNA: TGTGCCAGCTCACAGTACGGTAAAGGCTACACCTTC. It translates to CASSQYGKGYTF.

The CDR3 nucleotides read TGCGCCAGCAGTTTGACAGGGGCCGCTAACTATGGCTACACCTTC. It yields the protein CASSLTGAANYGYTF. The chain has TRBV5-1 and TRBJ1-2, with TRBD1 identical over 8 bases. The V gene end was trimmed by 5 bases and the J gene end by 0 bases; junction bases not matched to a gene: 6. CDR3 length equals 15 residues. Germline-derived CDR1 and CDR2 are SGHRS and YFSETQ. Full variable domain (missing parts from reference TRBV5-1 and TRBJ1-2): KAGVTQTPRYLIKTRGQQVTLSCSPISGHRSVSWYQQTPGQGLQFLFEYFSETQRNKGNFPGRFSGRQFSNSRSEMNVSTLELGDSALYLCASSLTGAANYGYTFGSGTRLTVV.